Following are 3 T cell receptor beta chains from one sample sequenced in a study of cytomegalovirus exposure and HLA in healthy donors. Use of 60 Vbeta and 13 Jbeta primers characterized the PCR. TCRdb's copy holds only in-frame clones and misses some; the assay was immunoSEQ multiplex PCR. The data hold some 180,000 clones, with roughly 87% observed a single time. Sequencing input: PBMCs. All receptors come from a girl under three years old in good health and CMV-seronegative.

The gene calls are TRBV30 and TRBJ2-7; D possibly corresponds to TRBD2 (5 bases). The V and J ends lost 0 bases and 3 bases respectively, with 15 bases between them. Germline V gene lookup returns CDR1 GTSNPN and CDR2 SVGIG (reference sequence). The CDR3 contains 15 residues. The CDR3 DNA reads TGTGCCTGGAGTGTTTATACTGAGAGGGACTACGAGCAGTACTTC. Its translation: CAWSVYTERDYEQYF.

V and J are TRBV27 and TRBJ2-7, with 9 bases matching TRBD2. This CDR3 has 13 amino acids. V dropped 6 bases and J dropped 2; count of bases not matched to a gene: 2. Per the germline V gene, CDR1 is MNHEY and CDR2 is SMNVEV (reference sequence). CDR3 residues: CASRRLAAYEQYF. The CDR3 DNA reads TGTGCCAGCAGGCGACTAGCGGCCTACGAGCAGTACTTC.

The chain is built from TRBV5-1 and TRBJ2-1; the match to TRBD2 covers 8 bases. Germline loops: CDR1 SGHRS, CDR2 YFSETQ. There are 15 residues in the CDR3. V shed 0 bases and J 16 bases; nucleotides not matched to a gene: 15. As DNA, the CDR3 is TGCGCCAGCAGCTTGGACGCGGGGGGCCTCTTCATGGGATTCTTC. Amino acids: CASSLDAGGLFMGFF.